This TCR beta chain was found in a study of blood T cell repertoires in COVID-19. Study background: COVID-19 samples from acute and convalescent phases originated in the United States, Italy and Spain. PBMCs, B-cell-depleted T cells, or T cells provided the cDNA or gDNA that made up the material.

The data were produced by immunoSEQ multiplex PCR, yet TCRdb's version contains in-frame clones alone and is incomplete. The sample has about 42,000 clones, roughly 77% seen once. The germline CDR1 and CDR2 sequences are SQVTM and ANQGSEA. The CDR3 sequence is 14 residues long. V was shortened by 6 bases and J by 7 bases, with 21 bases between the two germline ends. This TCR came from an older man with acute or convalescent COVID-19. The chain couples TRBV29-1 to TRBJ1-2; no definite D call. The sample comprised peripheral blood. CDR3 DNA: TGCAGCGTCGCAACTCTCCGCCCGGCGGCTGGCTACACCTTC. Its protein is CSVATLRPAAGYTF. Filled out from reference TRBV29-1 and TRBJ1-2, the complete variable domain reads SAVISQKPSRDICQRGTSLTIQCQVDSQVTMMFWYRQQPGQSLTLIATANQGSEATYESGFVIDKFPISRPNLTFSTLTVSNMSPEDSSIYLCSVATLRPAAGYTFGSGTRLTVV.